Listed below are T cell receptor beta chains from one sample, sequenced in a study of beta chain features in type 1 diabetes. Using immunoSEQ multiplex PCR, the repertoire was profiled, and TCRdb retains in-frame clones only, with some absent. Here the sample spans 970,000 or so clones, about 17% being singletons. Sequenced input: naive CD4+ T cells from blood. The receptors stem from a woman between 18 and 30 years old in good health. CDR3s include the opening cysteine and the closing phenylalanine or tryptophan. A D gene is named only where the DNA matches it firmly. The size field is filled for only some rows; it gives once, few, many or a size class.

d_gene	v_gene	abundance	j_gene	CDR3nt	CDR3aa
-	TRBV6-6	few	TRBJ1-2	TGTGCCAGCTCCTTAAGGGGGGTTGGCTACACCTTC	CASSLRGVGYTF
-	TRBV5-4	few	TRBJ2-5	TGTGCCAGCAGCTTGGATGTAGAGACCCAGTACTTC	CASSLDVETQYF
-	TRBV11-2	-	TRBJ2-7	TGTGCCAGCAGCTTAGATGGGGGGCGATACGAGCAGTACTTC	CASSLDGGRYEQYF
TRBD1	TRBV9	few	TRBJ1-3	TGTGCCAGCAGCCCGCGGACAGGGGAAGGAAACACCATATATTTT	CASSPRTGEGNTIYF
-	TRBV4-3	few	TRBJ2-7	TGCGCCAGCAGCCAAGATCCAGGACCCTACGAGCAGTACTTC	CASSQDPGPYEQYF
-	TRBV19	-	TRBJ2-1	TGTGCCAGTAGTATTGGCAGTACCAATGAGCAGTTCTTC	CASSIGSTNEQFF
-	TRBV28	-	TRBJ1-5	TGTGCCAGCGTGGAAAGCAATCAGCCCCAGCATTTT	CASVESNQPQHF
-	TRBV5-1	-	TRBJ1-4	TGCGCCAGCAGCCCCCGGGATGAAAAACTGTTTTTT	CASSPRDEKLFF
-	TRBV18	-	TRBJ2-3	TGTGCCAGCTCATACAGGGTGGCCAACACAGATACGCAGTATTTT	CASSYRVANTDTQYF
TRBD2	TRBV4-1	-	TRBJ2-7	TGCGCCAGCAGCCAAGTGGGGAGGGACTACGAGCAGTACTTC	CASSQVGRDYEQYF
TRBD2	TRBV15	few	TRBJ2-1	TGTGCCACCAGCACCTTAGCGGGAGGGGACTATGAGCAGTTCTTC	CATSTLAGGDYEQFF
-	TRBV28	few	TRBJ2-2	TGTGCCAGCGTTGGTAACGCCGGGGAGCTGTTTTTT	CASVGNAGELFF
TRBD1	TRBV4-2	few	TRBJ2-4	TGTGCCAGCAGCCAAGACCAGGGGGTGTATTCCGTGCTAAAAAACATTCAGTACTTC	CASSQDQGVYSVLKNIQYF
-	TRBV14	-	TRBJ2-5	TGTGCCAGCAGCCAAGATCGGGGGCAAGTGGTGGGAGAGACCCAGTACTTC	CASSQDRGQVVGETQYF
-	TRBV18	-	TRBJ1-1	TGTGCCAGCTCACTAAACAGGGATGCCACTGAAGCTTTCTTT	CASSLNRDATEAFF
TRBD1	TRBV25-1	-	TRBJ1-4	TGTGCCAGCAGTGAACACAGGGGGTTAGCCGAAAAACTGTTTTTT	CASSEHRGLAEKLFF
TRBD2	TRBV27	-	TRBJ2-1	TGTGCCAGCAGTCCCTATCGACTAGCGGGAGTTGGTGAGCAGTTCTTC	CASSPYRLAGVGEQFF
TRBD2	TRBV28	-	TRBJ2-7	TGTGCCAGCAGCCAAGGACTAGCGGGAGTGAACTACGAGCAGTACTTC	CASSQGLAGVNYEQYF
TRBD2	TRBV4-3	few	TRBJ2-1	TGCGCCAGCAGCCAAGGTTTTGGACTAGCGGGCCGCAATGAGCAGTTCTTC	CASSQGFGLAGRNEQFF
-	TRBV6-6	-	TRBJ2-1	TGTGCCAGCAGCTTAGGACCGACTGGTTTCTTC	CASSLGPTGFF
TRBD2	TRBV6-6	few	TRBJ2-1	TGTGCCAGCACCCCAGGACTAGCGGGAGGATTCAATGAGCAGTTCTTC	CASTPGLAGGFNEQFF
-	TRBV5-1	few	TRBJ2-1	TGCGCCAGCAGCTTGGGCGGCTCTCTTACAGGAGAGCAGTTCTTC	CASSLGGSLTGEQFF
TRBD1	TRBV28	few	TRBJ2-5	TGTGCCAGCAGTTCTAACCTTGCCGGGACAGGGCGGGAGACCCAGTACTTC	CASSSNLAGTGRETQYF
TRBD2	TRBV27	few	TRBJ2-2	TGTGCCAGCAGCTTCGGACTAGCAAACACCGGGGAGCTGTTTTTT	CASSFGLANTGELFF
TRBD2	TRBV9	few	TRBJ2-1	TGTGCCAGCAGCGTGAGCGGGAGCTCCTACAATGAGCAGTTCTTC	CASSVSGSSYNEQFF
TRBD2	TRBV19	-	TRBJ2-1	TGTGCCAGTAGCCCCGTTGGTAGCGGGAGGGAGTACAATGAGCAGTTCTTC	CASSPVGSGREYNEQFF
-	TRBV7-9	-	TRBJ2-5	TGTGCCAGCAGCTTAAGAGCGCACCAAGAGACCCAGTACTTC	CASSLRAHQETQYF
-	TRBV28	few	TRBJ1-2	TGTGCCAGCAGTTTATTAGTTGGGGGATATGGCTACACCTTC	CASSLLVGGYGYTF
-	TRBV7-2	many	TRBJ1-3	TGTGCCAGCAGCGAGGCCGGGACACTCTCTGGAAACACCATATATTTT	CASSEAGTLSGNTIYF
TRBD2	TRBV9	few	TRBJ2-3	TGTGCCAGCAGCAAGCGGGGGGACTGGGTGGCAGATACGCAGTATTTT	CASSKRGDWVADTQYF
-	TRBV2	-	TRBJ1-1	TGTGCCAGCAGACCAACAGGGGAAGCTTTCTTT	CASRPTGEAFF
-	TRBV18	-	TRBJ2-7	TGTGCCAGCTCACCACGCTCAGGACAGTCCTACGAGCAGTACTTC	CASSPRSGQSYEQYF
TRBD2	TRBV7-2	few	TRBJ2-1	TGTGCCAGCAGCTTCCGGATAGCGGGAACCTACAATGAGCAGTTCTTC	CASSFRIAGTYNEQFF
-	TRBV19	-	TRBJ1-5	TGTGCCAGTACGAGGGGCCGCAATCAGCCCCAGCATTTT	CASTRGRNQPQHF
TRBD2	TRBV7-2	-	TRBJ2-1	TGTGCCAGCATCAGCGCCCGGGGAGGGAATGAGCAGTTCTTC	CASISARGGNEQFF
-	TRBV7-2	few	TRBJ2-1	TGTGCCAGCAGCTTAGGTCCCGGCAATGAGCAGTTCTTC	CASSLGPGNEQFF
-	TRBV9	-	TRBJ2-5	TGTGCCAGCAGCGTTACCCAGGGGAGGGCAGAGACCCAGTACTTC	CASSVTQGRAETQYF
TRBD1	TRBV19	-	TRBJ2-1	TGTGCCACCTCACGGGACAGGTCCTACAATGAGCAGTTCTTC	CATSRDRSYNEQFF
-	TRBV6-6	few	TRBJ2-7	TGTGCCAGCAGCAAACAGGCACCTCCCTACGAGCAGTACTTC	CASSKQAPPYEQYF
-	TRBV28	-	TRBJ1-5	TGTGCCAGCAACCTCGGACAGCGCAATCAGCCCCAGCATTTT	CASNLGQRNQPQHF
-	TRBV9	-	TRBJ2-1	TGTGCCAGCAGCCCCTATCCAGGGAATGAGCAGTTCTTC	CASSPYPGNEQFF
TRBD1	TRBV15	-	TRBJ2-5	TGTGCCACCAGCCGCGACAGGGTTGAAGAGACCCAGTACTTC	CATSRDRVEETQYF
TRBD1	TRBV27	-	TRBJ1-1	TGTGCCAGCAGTTTTTGGGGACAGATGAACACTGAAGCTTTCTTT	CASSFWGQMNTEAFF
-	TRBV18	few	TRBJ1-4	TGTGCCAGCTCACCCGACAGGCAGGAAAAACTGTTTTTT	CASSPDRQEKLFF
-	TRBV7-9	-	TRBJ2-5	TGTGCCAGCAGCCACAGGGGAGGGCGCCAAGAGACCCAGTACTTC	CASSHRGGRQETQYF
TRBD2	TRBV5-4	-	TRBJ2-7	TGTGCCAGCAGCTTGGGACTAGCCCCCTACGAGCAGTACTTC	CASSLGLAPYEQYF
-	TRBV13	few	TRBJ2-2	TGTGCCAGCAGCTCTTCCTCTTGGGACGGGGAGCTGTTTTTT	CASSSSSWDGELFF
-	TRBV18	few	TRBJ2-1	TGTGCCAGCTCACCACAGGGGCCCACCCCCACGAGTGAGCAGTTCTTC	CASSPQGPTPTSEQFF
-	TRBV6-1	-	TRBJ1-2	TGTGCCAGCAGTGTACCCCTGGGGGTACCTGGCTACACCTTC	CASSVPLGVPGYTF
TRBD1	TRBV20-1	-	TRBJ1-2	TGCAGTGCTGTGGGACAGAATGGCTACACCTTC	CSAVGQNGYTF
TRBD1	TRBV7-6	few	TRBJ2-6	TGTGCCAGCAGCCGGGGACAGGGGAGTTCTGGGGCCAACGTCCTGACTTTC	CASSRGQGSSGANVLTF
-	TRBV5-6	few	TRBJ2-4	TGTGCCAGCAGCTTAGGAGGGATTAAAAACATTCAGTACTTC	CASSLGGIKNIQYF
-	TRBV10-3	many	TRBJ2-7	TGTGCCATCAGTGACACCGGCTACGAGCAGTACTTC	CAISDTGYEQYF
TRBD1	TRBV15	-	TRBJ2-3	TGTGCCACCAGCAGAGAACAGGGGTTGAGCACAGATACGCAGTATTTT	CATSREQGLSTDTQYF